This T cell receptor (beta chain) derives from a study of patients with pleural tuberculosis. CDR1 is SGDLS and CDR2 is YYNGEE in the germline V gene. The J segment lost 1 base and the V segment lost 2 bases, leaving 2 bases of the junction unmatched. This CDR3 has 15 residues. This clonotype occurred a few times. Each CDR3 protein is one row after TCRdb ran MiXCR on the reads. The table has 29,000 or so distinct CDR3 sequences, 15% to 20% seen once. This sequence joins TRBV9 and TRBJ1-5; 8 bases align to TRBD1. The sequenced sample was peripheral blood. The sequence derives from a human donor with pleural tuberculosis. The chain's CDR3 is CASSVGQESNQPQHF. CDR3 nucleotides: TGTGCCAGCAGCGTGGGACAGGAAAGCAATCAGCCCCAGCATTTT.